This T cell receptor (beta chain) comes out of a study of blood T cell repertoires in COVID-19. For the study at large: Samples taken during acute and convalescent COVID-19 were collected in the United States, Italy and Spain. PBMCs, B-cell-depleted T cells, or T cells provided the cDNA or gDNA that made up the material.

Germline V gene sequence: CDR1 SGHRS, CDR2 YFSETQ. The CDR3 is 15 residues long. Trimming at V came to 7 bases and at J to 3 bases, leaving 9 bases not matched to a gene. Original methodology: Estimation of nucleated cell counts was performed using reference gene primer amplification. Profiled with immunoSEQ multiplex PCR; TCRdb holds only in-frame clones, not every one. V and J calls and clone size come straight from that table; D and trimming were deduced from the DNA. The sample has approximately 160,000 clones; 85% to 95% are singletons. The receptor's source is a man aged 50 to 60 with acute or convalescent COVID-19. Sequencing was done on a sample of peripheral blood. This chain uses TRBV5-1 with TRBJ2-1, with 8 bases matching TRBD2. The CDR3 loop reads CASRITSGYYNEQFF. CDR3 DNA sequence: TGCGCCAGCCGGATTACTAGCGGATACTACAATGAGCAGTTCTTC.